The 18 T cell receptor beta chains presented below share a single source sample, sequenced in a study of blood T cell repertoires in COVID-19. Clones were read by immunoSEQ multiplex PCR, and TCRdb kept only the in-frame ones, dropping some. The repertoire holds under 85,000 clones, with about 70% as singletons. Sequencing was performed on peripheral blood. These receptors were collected from an elderly woman with active or convalescent COVID-19.

The chain uses TRBV6-5 and TRBJ1-2; D unresolved. Germline CDR1 MNHEY, CDR2 SVGAGI. The length of the CDR3 is 13 residues. Trimming removed 6 bases from V and 4 bases from J, with 12 bases in between. The CDR3 protein is CASRQRDLYGYTF. CDR3 bases: TGTGCCAGCAGGCAGAGGGATCTCTATGGCTACACCTTC.

This clone was seen once. The rearrangement links TRBV5-1 to TRBJ2-7; TRBD1 aligns across 8 bases. The CDR3 is made up of 13 amino acids. V lost 5 bases, J lost 6 bases, and 7 bases stayed unmatched. Germline values: CDR1 SGHRS, CDR2 YFSETQ. The CDR3 here is CASRVQGAAEQYF. CDR3 sequence (DNA): TGCGCCAGCAGGGTCCAGGGGGCCGCCGAGCAGTACTTC.

The CDR3 region has the DNA TGTGCCAGCAGCTTCTTTGGACTAGCGGGGGCGGGAGATACGCAGTATTTT. It encodes CASSFFGLAGAGDTQYF. The J gene is TRBJ2-3, the V gene TRBV7-2; 13 nucleotides match TRBD2. The CDR3 loop spans 17 amino acids. The V segment lost 3 bases and the J segment 5 bases; nucleotides outside the gene matches: 8. Germline V gives CDR1 SGHTA, CDR2 FQGNSA.

This chain links TRBV7-6 with TRBJ1-1; TRBD1 might be the D (6 bases). This CDR3 comprises 11 residues. Trimming shortened V by 5 bases and J by 11 bases, and 12 bases separated the two germline ends. Germline assignment: CDR1 SGHVS and CDR2 FNYEAQ. CDR3 residues: CASSREGEAFF. The DNA for the CDR3 is TGTGCCAGCAGCCGGGAGGGGGAGGCTTTCTTT.

The chain carries TRBV5-6 and TRBJ1-2; D might be TRBD1 (6 bases). Germline V gene lookup returns CDR1 SGHDT and CDR2 YYEEEE. V shed 6 bases and J shed 3 bases, with 15 bases lying between them. This CDR3 has 14 residues. The CDR3 region is CASKGTDRYYGYTF. DNA of the CDR3: TGTGCCAGCAAGGGGACCGACAGGTACTATGGCTACACCTTC.

The rearrangement joins TRBV5-1 to TRBJ2-1; 11 bases map to TRBD2. Germline-derived CDR1 and CDR2 are SGHRS and YFSETQ. CDR3 length: 15 amino acids. V dropped 2 bases and J dropped 4; count of bases not matched to a gene: 2. Here the CDR3 DNA reads TGCGCCAGCAGCTTCGGGACTAGCGGATACAATGAGCAGTTCTTC. The encoded protein is CASSFGTSGYNEQFF.

This chain joins TRBV7-9 and TRBJ2-5; 8 bases match TRBD1. The V and J ends lost 4 bases and 5 bases, in that order; junction bases with no gene match: 9. There are 15 residues in the CDR3. Germline values: CDR1 SEHNR, CDR2 FQNEAQ (reference sequence). In DNA form, the CDR3 reads TGTGCCAGCAGCTCGCCGCAGGGGGCCAACGAGACCCAGTACTTC. It codes for CASSSPQGANETQYF. Full variable domain (rest looked up from reference TRBV7-9 and TRBJ2-5): DTGVSQNPRHKITKRGQNVTFRCDPISEHNRLYWYRQTLGQGPEFLTYFQNEAQLEKSRLLSDRFSAERPKGSFSTLEIQRTEQGDSAMYLCASSSPQGANETQYFGPGTRLLVL.

The rearrangement links TRBV4-1 to TRBJ1-2; 7 positions agree with TRBD1. Germline-derived CDR1 and CDR2 are MGHRA and YSYEKL. The CDR3 has 17 amino acids. Trimming at V came to 0 bases and at J to 0 bases, leaving 7 bases not matched to a gene. In DNA, the CDR3 is TGCGCCAGCAGCCAAGATCTAGGTGGGACAGCTAACTATGGCTACACCTTC. Protein product: CASSQDLGGTANYGYTF.

The chain is built from TRBV10-3 and TRBJ1-4; a possible D gene is TRBD1 (5 bases). The ends were cut back, 2 bases at V and 7 bases at J, with 8 bases in the middle. The CDR3 runs 13 residues. Germline CDR1 is ENHRY and CDR2 is SYGVKD. The CDR3 spells CAISEERGEKLFF. CDR3 sequence (DNA): TGTGCCATCAGTGAGGAAAGGGGTGAAAAACTGTTTTTT.

V and J are TRBV7-2 and TRBJ2-1, with 7 bases aligning to TRBD1. This CDR3 comprises 13 residues. The junction had 4 bases not matched to a gene; V was cut back by 3 bases and J by 8 bases. CDR1 SGHTA and CDR2 FQGNSA come from the germline V gene. The CDR3 protein is CASSLQGDDEQFF. The CDR3 DNA reads as TGTGCCAGCAGCTTGCAGGGGGATGATGAGCAGTTCTTC. Full variable domain (outside the CDR3, taken from reference TRBV7-2 and TRBJ2-1): GAGVSQSPSNKVTEKGKDVELRCDPISGHTALYWYRQSLGQGLEFLIYFQGNSAPDKSGLPSDRFSAERTGGSVSTLTIQRTQQEDSAVYLCASSLQGDDEQFFGPGTRLTVL.

The V call is TRBV4-1, the J call TRBJ2-7; the match to TRBD2 covers 9 bases. This CDR3 contains 16 residues. The V gene end was trimmed by 0 bases and the J gene end by 3 bases; junction bases not matched to a gene: 6. Germline CDR1 MGHRA, CDR2 YSYEKL. The CDR3 reads CASSQEGNSGGYEQYF. CDR3 in DNA: TGCGCCAGCAGCCAAGAGGGCAATAGCGGGGGCTACGAGCAGTACTTC.

This clone was seen just once. V and J are TRBV28 and TRBJ2-1, with 8 bases that match TRBD2. The trim removed 1 base at V and 9 bases at J, leaving 5 bases unmatched. The CDR3 is 14 residues long. The germline gives CDR1 MDHEN, CDR2 SYDVKM. The CDR3 here is CASSLSSGGIEQFF. The CDR3 DNA sequence: TGTGCCAGCAGTTTATCATCGGGGGGGATTGAGCAGTTCTTC.

The rearrangement links TRBV19 to TRBJ2-2; 8 bases line up with TRBD2. Germline V gene lookup returns CDR1 LNHDA and CDR2 SQIVND (reference sequence). This CDR3 spans 15 amino acids. Germline trimming cut 4 bases from V and 7 bases from J; bases unmatched to any gene: 8. In DNA, the CDR3 is TGTGCCAGTAGTAGAACTAGCGGAGACCGCGGGGAGCTGTTTTTT. Translating it yields CASSRTSGDRGELFF. The complete variable domain, with remaining parts taken from reference TRBV19 and TRBJ2-2, reads DGGITQSPKYLFRKEGQNVTLSCEQNLNHDAMYWYRQDPGQGLRLIYYSQIVNDFQKGDIAEGYSVSREKKESFPLTVTSAQKNPTAFYLCASSRTSGDRGELFFGEGSRLTVL.

The DNA of the CDR3 is TGTGCCAGTATTAGGACAGGGGTGGACACTGAAGCTTTCTTT. Protein product: CASIRTGVDTEAFF. The rearrangement links TRBV19 to TRBJ1-1; 9 nucleotides line up with TRBD1. CDR1 and CDR2 from the germline V gene are LNHDA and SQIVND (reference sequence). The CDR3 extends over 14 amino acids. V was clipped by 7 bases and J by 3 bases; unmatched bases: 6.

V gene TRBV10-3 combines with J gene TRBJ1-5; no definite D call. The germline V gene encodes CDR1 ENHRY and CDR2 SYGVKD. The V end was cut by 10 bases, the J end by 5 bases, with 15 bases between. The CDR3 loop spans 13 amino acids. The CDR3 nucleotides read TGTGCCACGACAAGTCGTCAGGATCAGCCCCAGCATTTT. Translating gives CATTSRQDQPQHF.

The chain couples TRBV5-1 to TRBJ2-7, with D possibly being TRBD2 (6 bases). Germline V gene data show CDR1 as SGHRS and CDR2 as YFSETQ. This CDR3 comprises 14 residues. Deletions cut 4 bases from V and 3 bases from J, with 14 bases between. The CDR3 loop is CASSHRDLNYEQYF. The CDR3 region has the DNA TGCGCCAGCAGCCACCGGGACTTAAACTACGAGCAGTACTTC.

V usage is TRBV6-6 and J usage is TRBJ2-5; 15 bases are a match to TRBD2. CDR1 is MNHNY and CDR2 is SVGAGI in the germline V gene (reference sequence). J was trimmed by 1 base and V by 5 bases; bases with no gene match: 5. The CDR3 covers 17 residues. Here the CDR3 DNA reads TGTGCCAGCAGTCCAACGGGACTAGCGGGGGGCCAAGAGACCCAGTACTTC. Translation gives CASSPTGLAGGQETQYF.

The chain is built from TRBV5-1 and TRBJ1-4, with a possible D match to TRBD1 (6 bases). CDR3 size: 15 residues. V lost 2 bases and J 0 bases, leaving 8 bases between the germline ends. Germline values: CDR1 SGHRS, CDR2 YFSETQ. CDR3: CASSLNRATNEKLFF. The DNA for the CDR3 is TGCGCCAGCAGCTTAAACAGGGCAACTAATGAAAAACTGTTTTTT.